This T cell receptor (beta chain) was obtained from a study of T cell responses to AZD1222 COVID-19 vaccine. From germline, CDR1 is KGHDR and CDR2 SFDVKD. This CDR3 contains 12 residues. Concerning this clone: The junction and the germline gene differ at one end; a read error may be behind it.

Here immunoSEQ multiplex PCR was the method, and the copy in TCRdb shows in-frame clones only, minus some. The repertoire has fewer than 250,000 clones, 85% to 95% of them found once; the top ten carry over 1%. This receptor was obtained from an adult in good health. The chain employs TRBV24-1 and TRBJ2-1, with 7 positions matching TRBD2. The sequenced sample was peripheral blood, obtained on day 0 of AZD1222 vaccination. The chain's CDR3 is CATSDSSGLPLF. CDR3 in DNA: TGTGCCACCAGTGATTCCTCGGGACTACCCCTCTTC.